The 19 T cell receptor beta chains below come from one sample, sequenced in a study of somatic mutations in cytotoxic T cells in rheumatoid arthritis. The assay was immunoSEQ multiplex PCR, and TCRdb's table has in-frame clones only and misses some. This table has about 23,000 clones, roughly 80% appearing once. Specimen: CD8+ T cells sorted from blood. The receptors here all came from an adult with rheumatoid arthritis.

The chain combines TRBV27 with TRBJ2-1; D is possibly TRBD2 (5 bases). CDR1 is MNHEY and CDR2 is SMNVEV in the germline V gene (reference sequence). This CDR3 contains 15 residues. Trimming pared 1 base from V and 2 bases from J, leaving 9 bases between. The DNA of the CDR3 is TGTGCCAGCAGTTTATGGGCTAGCCCCTACAATGAGCAGTTCTTC. Translation gives CASSLWASPYNEQFF.

This sequence joins TRBV29-1 and TRBJ2-5; D call uncertain. The end of the DNA aligns better with TRBJ2-7, so the J call may be wrong. Germline V gives CDR1 SQVTM, CDR2 ANQGSEA. The CDR3 runs to 14 residues. CDR3 nucleotides: TGCAGCGTTGAAGTAATGAAGGAGACCTACGAGCAGTACTTC. Translating it yields CSVEVMKETYEQYF.

The chain uses TRBV18 and TRBJ1-2; the D gene is possibly TRBD1 (5 bases). Germline lookup yields CDR1 KGHSH and CDR2 LQKENI. V lost 2 bases and J lost 1, with 14 bases in between. There are 16 residues in the CDR3. The CDR3 nucleotides are TGTGCCAGCTCACCAGGGGCTCAGGGAGATAACTATGGCTACACCTTC. Translated: CASSPGAQGDNYGYTF.

This clone was recorded once. The chain carries TRBV19 and TRBJ2-5, with D perhaps matching TRBD2 (5 bases). The CDR3 has 14 amino acids. The germline CDR1 and CDR2 sequences are LNHDA and SQIVND (reference sequence). Trimming removed 3 bases at V and 4 bases at J, with 12 bases between. The CDR3 sequence is CASSIYLASETQYF. In nucleotides, the CDR3 is TGTGCCAGTAGTATCTACCTAGCCTCAGAGACCCAGTACTTC.

This chain uses TRBV4-2 with TRBJ2-3; 10 bases line up with TRBD2. Per the germline V gene, CDR1 is LGHNA and CDR2 is YNFKEQ. The CDR3 consists of 16 residues. V was pared by 0 bases and J by 7 bases, with 7 bases of the junction left unmatched. CDR3 loop: CASSQDPSGGSNTQYF. The CDR3 nucleotides are TGTGCCAGCAGCCAAGATCCTAGCGGGGGTTCGAATACGCAGTATTTT.

This clone was observed once. The rearrangement links TRBV12-5 to TRBJ1-4, with unresolved D. Trimming took off 6 bases at V and 8 bases at J, with 10 bases between the two ends. This CDR3 is 12 amino acids long. CDR1 and CDR2 (germline): LGHNT, FRNRAP. The CDR3 DNA sequence: TGTGCTAGTGGCCATAGTAGGGAAAAACTGTTTTTT. Protein: CASGHSREKLFF.

The chain joins TRBV19 to TRBJ2-3, with 12 positions matching TRBD2. The CDR3 consists of 18 residues. Germline CDR1 is LNHDA and CDR2 is SQIVND (reference sequence). V shed 6 bases and J 3 bases; nucleotides not matched to a gene: 13. Here the CDR3 DNA reads TGTGCCAGTAGCCTGGGACTAGCGGGTTCCCCGGGGACAGATACGCAGTATTTT. Its translation: CASSLGLAGSPGTDTQYF.

J is TRBJ1-6 and V is TRBV5-6, with 8 bases lining up with TRBD1. V shed 3 bases, J shed 9 bases, and the junction held 5 bases outside the gene matches. Germline CDR1 reads SGHDT; CDR2 reads YYEEEE. This CDR3 contains 14 residues. This CDR3 reads CASSSWTGSSPLHF. CDR3 DNA: TGTGCCAGCAGCTCCTGGACAGGGTCTTCACCCCTCCACTTT.

The chain links TRBV5-1 to TRBJ2-1, with D possibly TRBD2 on 6 matching bases. Trimming stripped 3 bases from V and 0 bases from J, with 13 bases between. CDR1 SGHRS and CDR2 YFSETQ come from the germline V gene. CDR3 length: 16 residues. For the CDR3, the DNA is TGCGCCAGCAGCTCCCGGGAGAAGAGCTCCTACAATGAGCAGTTCTTC. This encodes CASSSREKSSYNEQFF.

This chain links TRBV6-5 with TRBJ1-1, with no clear D. CDR1 MNHEY and CDR2 SVGAGI come from the germline V gene. Trimming took 2 bases from V and 0 from J, leaving 7 bases between them. This CDR3 has 14 residues. CDR3 sequence reads: CASSYGSLNTEAFF. In nucleotides, the CDR3 is TGTGCCAGCAGTTACGGCAGCCTGAACACTGAAGCTTTCTTT.

This chain joins TRBV4-1 and TRBJ2-1, with TRBD1 matching 9 bases. There are 16 residues in the CDR3. Germline V gene sequence: CDR1 MGHRA, CDR2 YSYEKL. The trim removed 1 base at V and 4 bases at J, leaving 5 bases unmatched. CDR3 DNA sequence: TGCGCCAGCAGCCAAGGCGCCGGGACAGGGTACAATGAGCAGTTCTTC. Protein product: CASSQGAGTGYNEQFF.

This chain connects TRBV6-5 to TRBJ2-5; TRBD1 matches 8 bases. Germline trimming cut 6 bases from V and 5 bases from J; bases unmatched to any gene: 11. Per germline, CDR1 MNHEY and CDR2 SVGAGI. The CDR3 is 15 amino acids. This chain's CDR3 is CASSPTDRGYETQYF. The CDR3 region has the DNA TGTGCCAGCAGCCCCACCGACAGGGGCTACGAGACCCAGTACTTC.

The chain couples TRBV7-8 to TRBJ2-7; 10 bases are a match to TRBD1. The CDR3 loop spans 16 amino acids. The V gene end was trimmed by 5 bases and the J gene end by 3 bases; junction bases not matched to a gene: 10. From germline, CDR1 is SGHVS and CDR2 FQNEAQ. The CDR3 DNA follows: TGTGCCAGCAGCGGACGCCGGGACAGGGGACTCTACGAGCAGTACTTC. As protein: CASSGRRDRGLYEQYF.

The rearrangement links TRBV7-6 to TRBJ2-7, with 9 bases lining up with TRBD1. CDR1 and CDR2 from the germline V gene are SGHVS and FNYEAQ. The CDR3 runs to 16 residues. Trimming took 0 bases from V and 5 from J; bases not matched to a gene: 8. CDR3 in DNA: TGTGCCAGCAGCTTAGCGCCTGGAGGGACAGGGCACGAGCAGTACTTC. Its protein product is CASSLAPGGTGHEQYF.

J is TRBJ2-7 and V is TRBV27; a possible D gene is TRBD1 (6 bases). The germline gives CDR1 MNHEY, CDR2 SMNVEV (reference sequence). The CDR3 runs 14 residues. Trimming stripped 2 bases from V and 4 bases from J, with 12 bases between. This CDR3 reads CASSLKDSHYEQYF. The CDR3 DNA is TGTGCCAGCAGTTTAAAGGACAGCCATTACGAGCAGTACTTC.

The chain is built from TRBV7-2 and TRBJ2-1; 10 nucleotides match TRBD2. The germline V gene encodes CDR1 SGHTA and CDR2 FQGNSA. The CDR3 runs to 15 residues. The V segment lost 5 bases and the J segment 2 bases; nucleotides outside the gene matches: 3. This CDR3 is CASSVSGGPYNEQFF. CDR3 bases: TGTGCCAGCAGCGTTAGCGGGGGGCCCTACAATGAGCAGTTCTTC.

The chain uses TRBV7-9 and TRBJ2-1; 8 bases are shared with TRBD2. The CDR3 has 15 residues. Unmatched junction bases numbered 7, after V lost 3 bases and J lost 6 bases. Germline CDR1 reads SEHNR; CDR2 reads FQNEAQ (reference sequence). DNA of the CDR3: TGTGCCAGCAGCTTTCTCGGGGGGGGTCGCAATGAGCAGTTCTTC. Amino acid sequence: CASSFLGGGRNEQFF.

The chain combines TRBV2 with TRBJ2-3; 7 positions agree with TRBD1. Germline CDR1 is SNHLY and CDR2 is FYNNEI. V shed 11 bases and J 8 bases; nucleotides not matched to a gene: 13. CDR3 length: 13 residues. The DNA of the CDR3 is TGTGCCCTTAGAGGGGGCCCCGAGGGTACGCAGTATTTT. Its protein product is CALRGGPEGTQYF.

V and J are TRBV7-8 and TRBJ2-7, with D perhaps TRBD1 (6 bases). CDR1 and CDR2 from the germline V gene are SGHVS and FQNEAQ. The CDR3 totals 15 residues. The ends were cut back, 3 bases at V and 6 bases at J, with 18 bases in the middle. CDR3 sequence: CASSLRGYMASEQYF. The CDR3 nucleotides are TGTGCCAGCAGCTTGAGGGGGTACATGGCGTCCGAGCAGTACTTC.